This TCR beta chain was sequenced during a study of T cells after posttransplantation cyclophosphamide. Findings of the study overall: Donor CD8+ memory clones often dominated recipient blood repertoires at later times. TRB clonality was highly associated with recipient CMV seropositivity and reactivation. Tissue-infiltrating T cells from skin or gut overlapped little with blood T cells.

This CDR3 contains 13 residues. Germline V gene lookup returns CDR1 MGHRA and CDR2 YSYEKL. V lost 1 base, J lost 7 bases, and 10 bases lay in between. The count of this clone is one. Its matching antigen is unknown. This related bone marrow graft donor gave peripheral blood on the day of marrow donation. Generated by immunoSEQ multiplex PCR, the TCRdb table keeps only in-frame clones and is missing some. The table records roughly 12,000 clones, roughly 95% of them present only once. This receptor was taken from a young man in good health and a related stem cell transplant donor. The rearrangement joins TRBV4-1 to TRBJ1-2; D uncertain. The specimen was naive CD8+ T cells sorted from PBMCs. Here the CDR3 reads CASSQVLEGGYTF. The CDR3 DNA is TGCGCCAGCAGCCAAGTCCTGGAGGGTGGCTACACCTTC.